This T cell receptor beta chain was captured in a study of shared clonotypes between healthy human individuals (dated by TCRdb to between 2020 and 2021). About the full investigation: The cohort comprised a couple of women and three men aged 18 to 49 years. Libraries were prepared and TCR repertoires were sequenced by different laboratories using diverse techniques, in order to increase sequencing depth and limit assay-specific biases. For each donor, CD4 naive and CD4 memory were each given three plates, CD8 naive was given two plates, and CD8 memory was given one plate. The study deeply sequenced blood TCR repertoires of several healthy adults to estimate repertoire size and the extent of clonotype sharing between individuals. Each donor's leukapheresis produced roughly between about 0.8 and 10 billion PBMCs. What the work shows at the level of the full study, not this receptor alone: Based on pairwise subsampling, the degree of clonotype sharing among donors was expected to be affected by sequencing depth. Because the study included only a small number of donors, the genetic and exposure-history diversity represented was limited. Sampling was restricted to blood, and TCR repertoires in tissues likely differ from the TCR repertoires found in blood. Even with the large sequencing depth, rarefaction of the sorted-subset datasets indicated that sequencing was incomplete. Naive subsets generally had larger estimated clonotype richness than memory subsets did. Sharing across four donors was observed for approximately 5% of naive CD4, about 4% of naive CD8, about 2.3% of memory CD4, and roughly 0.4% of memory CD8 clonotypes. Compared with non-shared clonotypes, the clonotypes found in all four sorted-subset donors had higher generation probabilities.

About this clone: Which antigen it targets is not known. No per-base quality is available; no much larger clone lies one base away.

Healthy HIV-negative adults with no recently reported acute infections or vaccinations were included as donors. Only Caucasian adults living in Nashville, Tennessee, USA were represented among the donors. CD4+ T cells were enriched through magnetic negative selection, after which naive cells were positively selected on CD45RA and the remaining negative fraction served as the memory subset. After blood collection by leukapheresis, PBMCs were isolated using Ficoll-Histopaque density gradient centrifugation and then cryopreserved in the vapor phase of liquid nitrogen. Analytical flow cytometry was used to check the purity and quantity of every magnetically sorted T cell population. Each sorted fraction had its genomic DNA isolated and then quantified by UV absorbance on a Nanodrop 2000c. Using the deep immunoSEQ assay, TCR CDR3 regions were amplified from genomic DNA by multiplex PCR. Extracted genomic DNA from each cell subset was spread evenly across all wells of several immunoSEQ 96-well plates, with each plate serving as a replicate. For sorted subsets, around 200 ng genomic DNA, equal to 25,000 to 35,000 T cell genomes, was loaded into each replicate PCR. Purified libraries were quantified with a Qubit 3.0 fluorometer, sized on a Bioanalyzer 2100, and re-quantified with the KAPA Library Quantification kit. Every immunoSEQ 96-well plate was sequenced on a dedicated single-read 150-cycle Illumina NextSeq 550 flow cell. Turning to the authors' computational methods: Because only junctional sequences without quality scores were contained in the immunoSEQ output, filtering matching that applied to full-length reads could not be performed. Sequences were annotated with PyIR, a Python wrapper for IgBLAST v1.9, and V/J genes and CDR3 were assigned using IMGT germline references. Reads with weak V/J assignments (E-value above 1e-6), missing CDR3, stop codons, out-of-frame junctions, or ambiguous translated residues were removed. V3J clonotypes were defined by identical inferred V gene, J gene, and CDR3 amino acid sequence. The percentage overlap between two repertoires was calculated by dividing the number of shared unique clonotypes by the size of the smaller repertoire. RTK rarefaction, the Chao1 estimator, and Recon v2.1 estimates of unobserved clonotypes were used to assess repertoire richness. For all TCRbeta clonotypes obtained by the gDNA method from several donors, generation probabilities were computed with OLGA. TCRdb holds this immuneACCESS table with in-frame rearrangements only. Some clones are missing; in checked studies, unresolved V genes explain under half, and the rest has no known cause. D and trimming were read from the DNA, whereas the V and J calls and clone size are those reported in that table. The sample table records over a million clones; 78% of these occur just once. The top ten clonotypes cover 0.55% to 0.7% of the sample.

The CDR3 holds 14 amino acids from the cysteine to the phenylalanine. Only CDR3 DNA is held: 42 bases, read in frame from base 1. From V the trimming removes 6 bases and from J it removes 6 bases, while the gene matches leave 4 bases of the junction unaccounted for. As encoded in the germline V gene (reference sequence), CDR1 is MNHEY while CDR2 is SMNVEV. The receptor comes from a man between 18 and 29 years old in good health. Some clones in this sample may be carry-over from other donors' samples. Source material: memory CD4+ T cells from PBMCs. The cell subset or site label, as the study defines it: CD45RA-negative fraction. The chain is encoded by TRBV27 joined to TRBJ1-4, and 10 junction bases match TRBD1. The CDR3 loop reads CASSRDRGYEKLFF. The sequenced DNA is TGTGCCAGCAGCCGGGACAGGGGCTATGAAAAACTGTTTTTT.